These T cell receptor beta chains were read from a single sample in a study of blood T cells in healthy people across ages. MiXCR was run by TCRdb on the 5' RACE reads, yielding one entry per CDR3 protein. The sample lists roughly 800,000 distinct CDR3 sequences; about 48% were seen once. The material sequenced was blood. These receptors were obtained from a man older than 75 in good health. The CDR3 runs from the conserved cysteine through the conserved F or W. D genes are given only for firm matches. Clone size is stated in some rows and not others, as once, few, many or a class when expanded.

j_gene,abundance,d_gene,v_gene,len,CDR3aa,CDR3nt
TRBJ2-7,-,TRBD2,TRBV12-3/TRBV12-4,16,CASSLALAGALYEQYF,TGTGCCAGCAGTTTAGCCTTAGCGGGAGCCCTATACGAGCAGTACTTC
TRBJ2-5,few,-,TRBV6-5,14,CASRLGQPGGTQYF,TGTGCCAGCAGATTGGGCCAACCCGGCGGGACCCAGTACTTC
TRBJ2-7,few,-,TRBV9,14,CASSADGGYSEQYF,TGTGCCAGCAGCGCCGACGGGGGTTACTCCGAGCAGTACTTC
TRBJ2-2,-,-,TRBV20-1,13,CSASNSVGGELFF,TGCAGTGCTAGTAACTCTGTTGGTGGGGAGCTGTTTTTT
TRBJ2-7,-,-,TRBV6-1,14,CASSAELGAYEQYF,TGTGCCAGCAGTGCTGAGCTCGGGGCCTACGAGCAGTACTTC
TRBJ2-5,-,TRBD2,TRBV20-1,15,CSASTSGGSQETQYF,TGCAGTGCTAGCACTAGCGGGGGCTCCCAAGAGACCCAGTACTTC
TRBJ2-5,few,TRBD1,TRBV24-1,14,CATSPQGAGETQYF,TGTGCCACCAGTCCCCAGGGGGCCGGGGAGACCCAGTACTTC
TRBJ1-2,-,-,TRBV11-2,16,CASSRRYGDGNYGYTF,TGTGCCAGCAGTCGTCGTTATGGGGACGGCAACTATGGCTACACCTTC
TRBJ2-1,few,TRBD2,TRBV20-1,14,CSARPGGPYDEQFF,TGCAGTGCTAGACCGGGAGGGCCGTACGATGAGCAGTTCTTC
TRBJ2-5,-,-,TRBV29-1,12,CSGSGAQETQYF,TGCAGCGGGTCCGGGGCCCAAGAGACCCAGTACTTC
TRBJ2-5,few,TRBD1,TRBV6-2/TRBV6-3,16,CASSSIETGYQETQYF,TGTGCCAGCAGTTCCATAGAGACAGGGTACCAAGAGACCCAGTACTTC
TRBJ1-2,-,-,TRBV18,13,CASSPLGAKGYTF,TGTGCCAGCTCACCACTGGGGGCGAAGGGCTACACCTTC
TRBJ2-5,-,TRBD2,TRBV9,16,CASSVGRGVIGETQYF,TGTGCCAGCAGCGTAGGGCGGGGGGTAATCGGAGAGACCCAGTACTTC
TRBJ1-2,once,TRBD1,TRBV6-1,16,CASSSRDRGGNYGYTF,TGTGCCAGCAGTTCCCGGGACAGGGGCGGCAACTATGGCTACACCTTC
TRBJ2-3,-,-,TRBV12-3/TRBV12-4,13,CASSGGNTDTQYF,TGTGCCAGCAGTGGGGGGAACACAGATACGCAGTATTTT
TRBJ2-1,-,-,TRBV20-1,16,CSARGSDSANLNEQFF,TGCAGTGCTAGAGGCTCTGACAGCGCAAACCTCAATGAGCAGTTCTTC
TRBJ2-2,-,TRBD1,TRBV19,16,CASSLTGVSGTGELFF,TGTGCCAGTAGCCTCACAGGGGTCAGCGGCACCGGGGAGCTGTTTTTT
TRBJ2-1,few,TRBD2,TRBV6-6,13,CAIAGTSGVGQFF,TGTGCCATCGCCGGGACTAGCGGGGTTGGGCAGTTCTTC